Listed here are 25 T cell receptor beta chains from one sample, sequenced in a study of early T cells in non-severe SARS-CoV-2 infection. TCRdb re-analysed the 5' RACE reads in MiXCR, keeping a single row per CDR3 protein. The sample has some 25,000 distinct CDR3 sequences; 3.5% to 5.5% are singletons. Sequenced input: whole blood. These receptors came from an adult who was a healthcare worker with PCR-confirmed SARS-CoV-2 infection or an uninfected control (not recorded which).

At least ten counts were recorded for this clonotype. V usage is TRBV6-2 or TRBV6-3 and J usage is TRBJ2-7, with 7 bases that match TRBD2. V shed 6 bases and J 3 bases; nucleotides not matched to a gene: 8. The CDR3 spans 14 residues. Germline lookup yields CDR1 MNHEY and CDR2 SVGEGT. The CDR3 DNA reads as TGTGCCAGCAGCCCCACGGGGGGAGGCTACGAGCAGTACTTC. Translated: CASSPTGGGYEQYF.

This clonotype was picked up many times. The chain is built from TRBV7-2 and TRBJ2-3; D is unclear. V was shortened by 2 bases and J by 4 bases, with 10 bases between the two germline ends. Per the germline V gene, CDR1 is SGHTA and CDR2 is FQGNSA. This CDR3 region has 14 residues. This CDR3 is CASSLSSMADTQYF. DNA for the CDR3: TGTGCCAGCAGCTTAAGTTCCATGGCAGATACGCAGTATTTT.

In its sample, this clonotype was seen many times. DNA for the CDR3: TGTGCCAGTACTCGGGGCTACAATCAGCCCCAGCATTTT. Protein: CASTRGYNQPQHF. The rearrangement links TRBV19 to TRBJ1-5; the D gene is possibly TRBD1 (5 bases). There are 13 residues in the CDR3. CDR1 and CDR2 from the germline V gene are LNHDA and SQIVND (reference sequence). V lost 7 bases and J lost 3, with 10 bases in between.

The sample holds many counts of this clonotype. The gene calls are TRBV12-5 and TRBJ2-2, with D hard to call. Between the trimmed V and J ends, which lost 6 bases and 4 bases, there was a span of 6 bases. The CDR3 is made up of 12 amino acids. Germline CDR1 is LGHNT and CDR2 is FRNRAP. The CDR3 DNA reads TGTGCTAGTGGGACCATCACCGGGGAGCTGTTTTTT. Protein product: CASGTITGELFF.

The genes are TRBV7-2 and TRBJ2-3, with 10 bases lining up with TRBD2. The CDR3 is 17 amino acids. CDR1 SGHTA and CDR2 FQGNSA come from the germline V gene. J gave up 0 bases and V 4 bases, and 7 bases lay outside the gene matches. CDR3 coding DNA: TGTGCCAGCAGCTACCTCGGACTAGCGGTCAGCACAGATACGCAGTATTTT. Its protein is CASSYLGLAVSTDTQYF.

Ten or more counts support this clonotype. CDR3 bases: TGTGCCAGCTCACTGGGGGATACTGAAGCTTTCTTT. This encodes CASSLGDTEAFF. The V gene is TRBV18, the J gene TRBJ1-1, with D maybe TRBD1 (5 bases). Germline V gives CDR1 KGHSH, CDR2 LQKENI. The CDR3 has 12 residues. The V gene lost 4 bases and the J gene lost 5 bases, with 8 bases spanning the gap.

This clonotype has a handful of counts. This sequence joins TRBV28 and TRBJ2-1, with a weak D call TRBD1 (5 bases). V was trimmed by 8 bases and J by 8 bases, leaving 16 bases between them. CDR1 is MDHEN and CDR2 is SYDVKM in the germline V gene. The CDR3 loop spans 13 amino acids. This chain's CDR3 is CASRIVGVDEQFF. The CDR3 DNA follows: TGTGCCAGCCGGATAGTAGGGGTCGATGAGCAGTTCTTC.

This clonotype was counted ten times or more. V gene TRBV10-3 combines with J gene TRBJ1-5, with a weak D call TRBD1 (6 bases). The V gene lost 10 bases and the J gene lost 5 bases, with 15 bases spanning the gap. Germline V gene lookup returns CDR1 ENHRY and CDR2 SYGVKD. This CDR3 is 13 amino acids long. The CDR3 nucleotides are TGTGCCACACAAGGACAGTCCGATCAGCCCCAGCATTTT. Its translation is CATQGQSDQPQHF.

This clonotype was found a few times. This sequence joins TRBV12-2 and TRBJ2-7; the table's D call, TRBD1, has no DNA check behind it. TRBV12-2 corresponds to a pseudogene. This CDR3 is built from 16 residues. CDR3 DNA sequence: TGTGCAAGTCGCTCAAGGAACAGGGGGGAGTCCTACGAGCAGTACTTC. Amino acids: CASRSRNRGESYEQYF.

This clonotype was detected many times. V usage is TRBV19 and J usage is TRBJ2-1, with TRBD2 matching over 13 bases. The germline V gene encodes CDR1 LNHDA and CDR2 SQIVND (reference sequence). The J segment lost 7 bases and the V segment lost 4 bases, leaving 10 bases of the junction unmatched. This CDR3 contains 17 residues. DNA for the CDR3: TGTGCCAGTAGTACCCGGACTAGCGGGAGAGGTAGGAATGAGCAGTTCTTC. Translated, it gives CASSTRTSGRGRNEQFF.

By share, this clonotype ranks as medium-sized. The V call is TRBV20-1, the J call TRBJ2-3; either TRBD1 or TRBD2 may supply D (5 bases each). Trimming removed 5 bases at V and 3 bases at J, with 15 bases between. Germline V gives CDR1 DFQATT, CDR2 SNEGSKA (reference sequence). The CDR3 runs 14 residues. The CDR3 DNA reads as TGCAGTGCTCTCCGGACAAGAGGGACAGATACGCAGTATTTT. Amino acids: CSALRTRGTDTQYF.

The chain links TRBV6-4 to TRBJ1-2; TRBD1 aligns across 9 bases. Germline V CDR1 and CDR2: MRHNA, SNTAGT. CDR3 size: 14 residues. With V trimmed by 2 bases and J by 4 bases, 2 bases remained unmatched. As DNA, the CDR3 is TGTGCCAGCAGTGACGGGACAGGGAGCTATGGCTACACCTTC. Amino acid sequence: CASSDGTGSYGYTF.

Many counts were recorded for this clonotype. V is TRBV7-9 and J is TRBJ1-2; a weak D match, TRBD1 (5 bases). Germline values: CDR1 SEHNR, CDR2 FQNEAQ (reference sequence). CDR3 length equals 13 residues. Deletions cut 5 bases from V and 7 bases from J, with 14 bases between. CDR3 in amino acids: CASSPGPVFGYTF. In DNA form, the CDR3 reads TGTGCCAGCAGCCCGGGGCCCGTATTTGGCTACACCTTC.

This clonotype came up many times. This rearrangement joins TRBV7-2 to TRBJ2-5, with 9 bases fitting TRBD2. Germline CDR1 is SGHTA and CDR2 is FQGNSA. J was trimmed by 0 bases and V by 4 bases; bases with no gene match: 6. The CDR3 is made up of 16 amino acids. The CDR3 sequence is CASSSVTSGYQETQYF. In DNA, the CDR3 is TGTGCCAGCAGCTCCGTGACTAGCGGATACCAAGAGACCCAGTACTTC.

This clonotype was counted many times. This chain joins TRBV4-3 and TRBJ1-3, with 10 bases that match TRBD1. CDR3 length equals 15 residues. V gave up 4 bases and J gave up 4 bases; unmatched junction bases: 4. The V gene's germline CDR1 is LGHNA and CDR2 YSLEER. The CDR3 DNA is TGCGCCAGCAGCCGAGACAGGGGGCTCGGAAACACCATATATTTT. This encodes CASSRDRGLGNTIYF.

The CDR3 loop reads CASSPLSGRAREQFF. The DNA for the CDR3 is TGTGCCAGCAGCCCCTTAAGCGGGAGGGCACGGGAGCAGTTCTTC. This chain joins TRBV7-3 and TRBJ2-1; 10 bases are a match to TRBD2. The CDR3 sequence is 15 residues long. V lost 5 bases to trimming and J lost 10 bases; unmatched junction nucleotides: 11. CDR1 is SGHTA and CDR2 is FQGTGA in the germline V gene.

This clonotype was detected ten times or more. This chain joins TRBV7-9 and TRBJ2-1, with 9 bases lining up with TRBD2. V lost 7 bases and J lost 6; bases outside the gene matches: 7. CDR1 SEHNR and CDR2 FQNEAQ come from the germline V gene (reference sequence). The CDR3 extends over 14 amino acids. The CDR3 loop is CASNPGLATNEQFF. DNA for the CDR3: TGTGCCAGCAATCCGGGACTAGCAACCAATGAGCAGTTCTTC.

This clonotype was observed many times. The gene calls are TRBV4-3 and TRBJ2-3; 11 bases agree with TRBD2. After removal of 0 bases from V and 2 bases from J, the junction contained 13 bases not matched to a gene. The CDR3 runs to 20 residues. Germline V CDR1 and CDR2: LGHNA, YSLEER. The CDR3 sequence is CASSQESPLAGDPYTDTQYF. CDR3 nucleotides: TGCGCCAGCAGCCAAGAGTCCCCACTAGCGGGAGACCCCTACACAGATACGCAGTATTTT.

This clonotype was seen at least ten times. The chain recombines TRBV3-1 with TRBJ2-7; 7 bases align to TRBD2. The CDR3 runs 15 residues. Germline V gene sequence: CDR1 LGHDT, CDR2 YNNKEL (reference sequence). Unmatched junction bases numbered 12, after V lost 3 bases and J lost 7 bases. The DNA of the CDR3 is TGTGCCAGCAGCCAGCATCGGGACTACCGTGGGGAGCAGTACTTC. Translation gives CASSQHRDYRGEQYF.

This clonotype was seen at least ten times. The V call is TRBV7-9, the J call TRBJ2-5; 12 positions agree with TRBD2. Trimming cost V 1 base and J 7 bases; bases outside gene matches: 1. The CDR3 covers 14 residues. CDR1 and CDR2 (germline): SEHNR, FQNEAQ (reference sequence). DNA of the CDR3: TGTGCCAGCAGCTTAGGGACTAGCGGGGTGACCCAGTACTTC. This encodes CASSLGTSGVTQYF.

In its sample, this clonotype was seen many times. This chain uses TRBV5-5 with TRBJ1-1; D not certain. The germline gives CDR1 SGHKS, CDR2 YYEKEE (reference sequence). CDR3 length: 13 amino acids. V was shortened by 1 base and J by 5 bases, with 9 bases between the two germline ends. The DNA of the CDR3 is TGTGCCAGCAGCTTGCTGACCGGGACTGAAGCTTTCTTT. Translation: CASSLLTGTEAFF.

Many counts were recorded for this clonotype. V usage is TRBV19 and J usage is TRBJ2-1, with 7 positions matching TRBD2. The V gene end was trimmed by 9 bases and the J gene end by 5 bases; junction bases not matched to a gene: 4. This CDR3 is 12 amino acids long. Germline-derived CDR1 and CDR2 are LNHDA and SQIVND (reference sequence). CDR3 nucleotide sequence: TGTGCCAGCGGGAGGACGGACAATGAGCAGTTCTTC. Protein sequence: CASGRTDNEQFF.

This clonotype was found many times. The chain is built from TRBV6-6 and TRBJ2-2, with 7 bases aligning to TRBD2. The CDR3 length is 17 residues. Trimming at V came to 5 bases and at J to 1 base, leaving 10 bases not matched to a gene. CDR1 is MNHNY and CDR2 is SVGAGI in the germline V gene (reference sequence). Here the CDR3 reads CASSQAGSGKNTGELFF. The DNA for the CDR3 is TGTGCCAGCAGTCAGGCGGGGAGCGGGAAGAACACCGGGGAGCTGTTTTTT.

This chain uses TRBV29-1 with TRBJ2-7, with D perhaps being TRBD1 or TRBD2 (5 bases each). The germline gives CDR1 SQVTM, CDR2 ANQGSEA. Trimming cost V 0 bases and J 5 bases, with 11 bases left between them. The CDR3 extends over 13 amino acids. The CDR3 region has the DNA TGCAGCGTTGAAGATCAAGGGACCCACGAGCAGTACTTC. It encodes CSVEDQGTHEQYF.

This clonotype was observed many times. The V and J genes are TRBV6-1 and TRBJ2-3; D may be TRBD2 (6 bases). This CDR3 has 12 residues. Germline loops: CDR1 MNHNS, CDR2 SASEGT. Trimming took off 3 bases at V and 6 bases at J, with 7 bases between the two ends. CDR3 in DNA: TGTGCCAGCAGTGAGCTAGCGGATACGCAGTATTTT. It yields the protein CASSELADTQYF.